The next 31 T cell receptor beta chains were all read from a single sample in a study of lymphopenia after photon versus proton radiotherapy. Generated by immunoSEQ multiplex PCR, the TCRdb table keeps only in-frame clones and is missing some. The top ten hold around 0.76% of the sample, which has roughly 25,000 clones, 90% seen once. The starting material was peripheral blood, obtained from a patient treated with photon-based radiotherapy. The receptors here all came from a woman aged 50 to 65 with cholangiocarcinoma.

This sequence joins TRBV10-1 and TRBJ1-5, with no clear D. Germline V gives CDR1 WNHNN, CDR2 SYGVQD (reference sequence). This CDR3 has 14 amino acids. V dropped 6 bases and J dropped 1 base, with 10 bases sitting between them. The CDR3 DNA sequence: TGCGCCAGCAGGAGAGAAGGGAGCAATCAGCCCCAGCATTTT. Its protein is CASRREGSNQPQHF.

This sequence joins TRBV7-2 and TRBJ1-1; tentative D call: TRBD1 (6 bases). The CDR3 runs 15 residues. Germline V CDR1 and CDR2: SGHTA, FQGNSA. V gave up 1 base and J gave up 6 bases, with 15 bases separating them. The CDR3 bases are TGTGCCAGCAGCTTAGACCAGGGGCGCACGGCTGAAGCTTTCTTT. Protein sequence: CASSLDQGRTAEAFF.

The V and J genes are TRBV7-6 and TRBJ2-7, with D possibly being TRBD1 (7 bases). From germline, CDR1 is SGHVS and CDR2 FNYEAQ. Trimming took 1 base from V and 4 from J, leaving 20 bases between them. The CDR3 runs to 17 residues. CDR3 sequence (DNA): TGTGCCAGCAGCTTAGGTGGGGGGTACAGGGGCATATACGAGCAGTACTTC. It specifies CASSLGGGYRGIYEQYF.

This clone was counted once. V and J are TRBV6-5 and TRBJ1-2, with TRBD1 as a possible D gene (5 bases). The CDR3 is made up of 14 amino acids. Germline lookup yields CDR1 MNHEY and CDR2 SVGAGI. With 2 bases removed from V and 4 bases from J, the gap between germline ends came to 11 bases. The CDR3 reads CASSYGAEVYGYTF. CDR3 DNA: TGTGCCAGCAGTTACGGGGCCGAGGTCTATGGCTACACCTTC.

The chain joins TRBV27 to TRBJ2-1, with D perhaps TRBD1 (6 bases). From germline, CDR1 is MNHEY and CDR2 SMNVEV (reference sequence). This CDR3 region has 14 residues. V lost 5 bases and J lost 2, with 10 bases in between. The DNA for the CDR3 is TGTGCCAGCAGTCCTCGGACAGCCTACAATGAGCAGTTCTTC. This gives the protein CASSPRTAYNEQFF.

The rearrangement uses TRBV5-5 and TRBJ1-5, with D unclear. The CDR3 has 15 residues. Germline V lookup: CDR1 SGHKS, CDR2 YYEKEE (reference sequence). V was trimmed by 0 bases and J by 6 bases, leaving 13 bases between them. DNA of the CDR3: TGTGCCAGCAGCTTGGACGGGAACCGGGGTCAGCCCCAGCATTTT. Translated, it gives CASSLDGNRGQPQHF.

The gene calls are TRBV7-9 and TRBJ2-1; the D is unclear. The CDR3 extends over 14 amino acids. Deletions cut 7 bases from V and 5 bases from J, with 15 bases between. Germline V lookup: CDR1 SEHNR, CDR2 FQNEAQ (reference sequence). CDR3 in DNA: TGTGCCAGCATCCTGGTCCAAGGCCACAATGAGCAGTTCTTC. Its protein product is CASILVQGHNEQFF. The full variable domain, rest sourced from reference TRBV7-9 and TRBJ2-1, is DTGVSQNPRHKITKRGQNVTFRCDPISEHNRLYWYRQTLGQGPEFLTYFQNEAQLEKSRLLSDRFSAERPKGSFSTLEIQRTEQGDSAMYLCASILVQGHNEQFFGPGTRLTVL.

DNA of the CDR3: TGTGCCAGCAGTTTATATGGGGGCTATGAAAAACTGTTTTTT. It translates to CASSLYGGYEKLFF. V is TRBV27 and J is TRBJ1-4; D is possibly TRBD1 (6 bases). The CDR3 has 14 residues. CDR1 is MNHEY and CDR2 is SMNVEV in the germline V gene (reference sequence). V was shortened by 1 base and J by 6 bases, with 9 bases between the two germline ends.

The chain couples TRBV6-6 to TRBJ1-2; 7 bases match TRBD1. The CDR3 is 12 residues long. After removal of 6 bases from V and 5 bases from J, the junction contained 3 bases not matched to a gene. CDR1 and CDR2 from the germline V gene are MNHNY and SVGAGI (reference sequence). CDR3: CASSPQGYGYTF. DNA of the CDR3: TGTGCCAGCAGCCCACAGGGGTATGGCTACACCTTC.

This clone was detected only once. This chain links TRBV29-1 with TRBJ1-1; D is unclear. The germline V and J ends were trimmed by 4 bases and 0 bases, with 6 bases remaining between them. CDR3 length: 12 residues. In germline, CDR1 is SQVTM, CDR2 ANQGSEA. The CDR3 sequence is CSVGVLNTEAFF. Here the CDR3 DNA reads TGCAGCGTTGGGGTCCTGAACACTGAAGCTTTCTTT.

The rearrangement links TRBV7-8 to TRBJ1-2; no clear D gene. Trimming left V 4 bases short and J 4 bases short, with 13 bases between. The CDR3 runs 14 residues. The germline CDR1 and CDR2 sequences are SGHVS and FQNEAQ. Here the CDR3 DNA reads TGTGCCAGCAGCTATTCTGGTGACCTCTATGGCTACACCTTC. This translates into CASSYSGDLYGYTF.

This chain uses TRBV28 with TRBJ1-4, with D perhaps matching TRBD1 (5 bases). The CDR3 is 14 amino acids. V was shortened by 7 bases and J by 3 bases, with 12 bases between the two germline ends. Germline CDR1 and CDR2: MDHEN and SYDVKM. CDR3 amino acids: CASNPRAPNEKLFF. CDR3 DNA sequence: TGTGCCAGCAATCCCAGGGCACCTAATGAAAAACTGTTTTTT.

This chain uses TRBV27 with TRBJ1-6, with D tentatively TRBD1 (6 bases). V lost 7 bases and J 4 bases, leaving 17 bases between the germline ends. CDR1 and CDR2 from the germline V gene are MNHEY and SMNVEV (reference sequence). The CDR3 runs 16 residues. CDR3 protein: CASTLTPTGYNSPLHF. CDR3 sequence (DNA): TGTGCCAGCACCCTTACCCCGACAGGTTATAATTCACCCCTCCACTTT.

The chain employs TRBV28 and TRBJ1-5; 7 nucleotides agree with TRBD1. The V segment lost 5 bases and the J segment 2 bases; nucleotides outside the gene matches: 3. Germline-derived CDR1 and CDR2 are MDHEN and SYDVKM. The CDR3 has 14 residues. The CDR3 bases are TGTGCCAGCAGTCCAGGACAGGGCAATCAGCCCCAGCATTTT. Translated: CASSPGQGNQPQHF.

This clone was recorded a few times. The DNA of the CDR3 is TGTGCCAGTAGGCCGGGACAGAACTATGGCTACACCTTC. The encoded protein is CASRPGQNYGYTF. The chain uses TRBV19 and TRBJ1-2; TRBD1 matches at 7 bases. V shed 6 bases, J shed 2 bases, and the junction held 3 bases outside the gene matches. Germline-derived CDR1 and CDR2 are LNHDA and SQIVND (reference sequence). The CDR3 runs 13 residues. Full variable domain (rest looked up from reference TRBV19 and TRBJ1-2): DGGITQSPKYLFRKEGQNVTLSCEQNLNHDAMYWYRQDPGQGLRLIYYSQIVNDFQKGDIAEGYSVSREKKESFPLTVTSAQKNPTAFYLCASRPGQNYGYTFGSGTRLTVV.

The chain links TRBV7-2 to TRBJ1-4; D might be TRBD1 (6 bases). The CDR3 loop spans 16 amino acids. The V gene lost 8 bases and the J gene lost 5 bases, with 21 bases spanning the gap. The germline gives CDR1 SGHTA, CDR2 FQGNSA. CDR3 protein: CASAPGHLGGNEKLFF. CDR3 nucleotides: TGTGCCAGCGCCCCGGGACACCTGGGGGGAAATGAAAAACTGTTTTTT.

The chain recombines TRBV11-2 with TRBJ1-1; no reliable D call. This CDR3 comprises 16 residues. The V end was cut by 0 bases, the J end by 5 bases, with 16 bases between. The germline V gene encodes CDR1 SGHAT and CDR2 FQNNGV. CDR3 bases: TGTGCCAGCAGCTTAGATGGGCTGAGGTCGAAGACTGAAGCTTTCTTT. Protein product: CASSLDGLRSKTEAFF.

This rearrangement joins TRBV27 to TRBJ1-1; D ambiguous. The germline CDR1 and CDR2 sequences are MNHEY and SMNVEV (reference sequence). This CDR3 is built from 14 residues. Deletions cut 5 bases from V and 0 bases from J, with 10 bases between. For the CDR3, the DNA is TGTGCCAGCAGTCCCCCTTCGATGAACACTGAAGCTTTCTTT. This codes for CASSPPSMNTEAFF.

The CDR3 region has the DNA TGTGCCAGCAGCTTTGAGGGAGGGGCGGGCACTGAAGCTTTCTTT. Its translation is CASSFEGGAGTEAFF. J is TRBJ1-1 and V is TRBV7-8; perhaps TRBD1 as D (5 bases). V dropped 3 bases and J dropped 4 bases, with 15 bases sitting between them. The CDR3 covers 15 residues. Germline lookup yields CDR1 SGHVS and CDR2 FQNEAQ.

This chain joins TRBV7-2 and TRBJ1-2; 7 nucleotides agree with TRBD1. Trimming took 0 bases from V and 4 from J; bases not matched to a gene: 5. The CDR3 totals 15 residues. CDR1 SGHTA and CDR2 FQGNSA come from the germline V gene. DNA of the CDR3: TGTGCCAGCAGCTTAGCGATGGCAGGGGGCTATGGCTACACCTTC. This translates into CASSLAMAGGYGYTF.

The CDR3 nucleotides are TGTGCCAGCAGCTTTAATACAGGGCTCACTGAAGCTTTCTTT. It codes for CASSFNTGLTEAFF. The rearrangement joins TRBV7-9 to TRBJ1-1, with D perhaps TRBD1 (6 bases). CDR1 is SEHNR and CDR2 is FQNEAQ in the germline V gene (reference sequence). CDR3 length equals 14 residues. V was clipped by 3 bases and J by 4 bases, with 12 bases between them.

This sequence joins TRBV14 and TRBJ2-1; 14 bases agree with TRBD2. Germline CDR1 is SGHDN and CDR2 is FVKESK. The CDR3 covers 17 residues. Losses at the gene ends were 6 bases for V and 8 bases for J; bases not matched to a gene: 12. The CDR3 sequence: CASRQGLAGAGSDEQFF. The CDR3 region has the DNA TGTGCCAGCAGGCAGGGACTAGCGGGGGCAGGTTCTGATGAGCAGTTCTTC.

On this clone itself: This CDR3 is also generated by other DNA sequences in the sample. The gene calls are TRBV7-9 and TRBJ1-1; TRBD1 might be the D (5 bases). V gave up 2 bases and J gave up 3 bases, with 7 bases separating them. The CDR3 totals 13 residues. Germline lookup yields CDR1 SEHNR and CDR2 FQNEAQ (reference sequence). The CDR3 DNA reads TGTGCCAGCAGCTTATCGGGGGACACTGAAGCTTTCTTT. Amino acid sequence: CASSLSGDTEAFF. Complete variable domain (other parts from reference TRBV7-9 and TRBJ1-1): DTGVSQNPRHKITKRGQNVTFRCDPISEHNRLYWYRQTLGQGPEFLTYFQNEAQLEKSRLLSDRFSAERPKGSFSTLEIQRTEQGDSAMYLCASSLSGDTEAFFGQGTRLTVV.

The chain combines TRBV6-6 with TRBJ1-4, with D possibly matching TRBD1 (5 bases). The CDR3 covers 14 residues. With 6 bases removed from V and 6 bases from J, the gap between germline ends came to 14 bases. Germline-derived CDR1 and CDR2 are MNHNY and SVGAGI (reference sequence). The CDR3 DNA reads TGTGCCAGCAGCCCTACAGGAGGTGATGAAAAACTGTTTTTT. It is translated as CASSPTGGDEKLFF.

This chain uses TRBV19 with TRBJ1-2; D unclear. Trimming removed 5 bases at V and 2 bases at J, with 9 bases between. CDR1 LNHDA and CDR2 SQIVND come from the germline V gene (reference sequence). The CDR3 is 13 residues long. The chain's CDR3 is CASSVYDNYGYTF. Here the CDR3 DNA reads TGTGCCAGTAGTGTATACGACAACTATGGCTACACCTTC.

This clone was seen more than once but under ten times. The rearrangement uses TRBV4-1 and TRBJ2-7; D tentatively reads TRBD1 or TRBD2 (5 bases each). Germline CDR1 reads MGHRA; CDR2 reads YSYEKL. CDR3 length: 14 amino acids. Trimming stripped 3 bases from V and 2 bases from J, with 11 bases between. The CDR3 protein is CASSQGVQAYEQYF. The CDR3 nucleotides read TGCGCCAGCAGCCAGGGGGTTCAAGCCTACGAGCAGTACTTC.

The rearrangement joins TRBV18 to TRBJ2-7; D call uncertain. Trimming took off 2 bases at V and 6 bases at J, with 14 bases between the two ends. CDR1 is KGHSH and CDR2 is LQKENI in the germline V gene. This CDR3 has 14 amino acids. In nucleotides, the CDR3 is TGTGCCAGCTCACCAAGGGATCGGGTAACCGAGCAGTACTTC. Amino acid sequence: CASSPRDRVTEQYF.

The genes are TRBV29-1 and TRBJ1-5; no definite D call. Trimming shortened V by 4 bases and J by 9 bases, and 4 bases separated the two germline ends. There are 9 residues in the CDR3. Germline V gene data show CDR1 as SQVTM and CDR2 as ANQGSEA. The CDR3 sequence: CSVVWPQHF. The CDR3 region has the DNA TGCAGCGTTGTTTGGCCCCAGCATTTT.

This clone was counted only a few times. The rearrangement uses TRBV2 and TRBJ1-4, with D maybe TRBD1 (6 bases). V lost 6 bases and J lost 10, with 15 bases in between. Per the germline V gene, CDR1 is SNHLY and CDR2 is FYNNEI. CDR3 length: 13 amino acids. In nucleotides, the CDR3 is TGTGCCAGCAGGGACAGTCAACTGGGAAAACTGTTTTTT. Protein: CASRDSQLGKLFF.

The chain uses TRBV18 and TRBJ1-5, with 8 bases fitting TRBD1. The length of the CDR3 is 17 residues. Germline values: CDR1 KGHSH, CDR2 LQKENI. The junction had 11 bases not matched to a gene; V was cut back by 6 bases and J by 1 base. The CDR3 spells CASSRDRTAGSNQPQHF. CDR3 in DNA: TGTGCCAGCTCCCGGGACAGGACCGCGGGAAGCAATCAGCCCCAGCATTTT.

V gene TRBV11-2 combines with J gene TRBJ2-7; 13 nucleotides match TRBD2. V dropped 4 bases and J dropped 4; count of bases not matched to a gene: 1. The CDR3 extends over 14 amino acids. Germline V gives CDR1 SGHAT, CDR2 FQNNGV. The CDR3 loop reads CASSSGLAGYEQYF. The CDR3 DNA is TGTGCCAGCAGCTCGGGACTAGCGGGGTACGAGCAGTACTTC. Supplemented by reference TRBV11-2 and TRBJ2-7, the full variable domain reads EAGVAQSPRYKIIEKRQSVAFWCNPISGHATLYWYQQILGQGPKLLIQFQNNGVVDDSQLPKDRFSAERLKGVDSTLKIQPAKLEDSAVYLCASSSGLAGYEQYFGPGTRLTVT.